This TCR beta chain was recorded in a study of T cells in Graves' hyperthyroidism and ophthalmopathy. Clinical symptoms, serum thyroxine, TRAb, thyroid ultrasound and orbital computed tomography informed diagnoses. A roughly 10 ml volume of fresh peripheral blood provided the PBMCs. From RNA transcripts, TCR beta CDR3 regions were amplified. During a first-round RT-PCR of the TCR CDR3, the HTBI primer set was used. TCRdb passed the multiplex PCR reads through MiXCR, listing each CDR3 protein once. Of some 690,000 distinct CDR3 sequences listed, roughly 17% were seen once; the top ten hold roughly a sixth. V shed 5 bases, J shed 9 bases, and the junction held 9 bases outside the gene matches. The CDR3 runs to 15 residues. Germline-derived CDR1 and CDR2 are SGHAT and FQNNGV.

This clonotype was obtained from a man aged 50 or older with Graves' hyperthyroidism. Sequencing was done on a sample of blood. J is TRBJ2-1 and V is TRBV11-2; 11 nucleotides agree with TRBD2. The CDR3 DNA is TGTGCCAGCAGCGAAACTAGCGGGAGAATCGGTGAGCAGTTCTTC. Protein product: CASSETSGRIGEQFF.